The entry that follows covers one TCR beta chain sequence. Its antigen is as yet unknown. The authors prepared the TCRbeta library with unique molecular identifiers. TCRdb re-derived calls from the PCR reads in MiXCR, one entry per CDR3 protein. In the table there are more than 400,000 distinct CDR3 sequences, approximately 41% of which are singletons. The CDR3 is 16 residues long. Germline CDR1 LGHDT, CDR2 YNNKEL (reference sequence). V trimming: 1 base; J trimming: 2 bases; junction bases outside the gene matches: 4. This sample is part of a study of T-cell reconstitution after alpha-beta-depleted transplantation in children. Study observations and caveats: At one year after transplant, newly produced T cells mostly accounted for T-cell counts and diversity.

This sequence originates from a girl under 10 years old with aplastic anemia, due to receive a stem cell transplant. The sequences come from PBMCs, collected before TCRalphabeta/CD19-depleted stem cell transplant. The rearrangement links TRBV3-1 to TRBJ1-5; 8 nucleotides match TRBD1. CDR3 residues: CASSQAGQGGNQPQHF. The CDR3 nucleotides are TGTGCCAGCAGCCAAGCCGGACAGGGAGGCAATCAGCCCCAGCATTTT.